Below are 18 T cell receptor beta chains sequenced from a single sample in a study of blood T cell repertoires in COVID-19. This table comes from immunoSEQ multiplex PCR, and its TCRdb copy is limited to in-frame clones, with some not included. The repertoire has more than 300,000 clones, around 92% of them found once; the top ten carry under 6.5%. Source material: peripheral blood. These receptors came from a man aged 18-30 years who had recovered from COVID-19.

The CDR3: CASSYRGGYEQYF. For the CDR3, the DNA is TGTGCCAGCTCTTACAGGGGAGGCTACGAGCAGTACTTC. The V gene is TRBV5-8, the J gene TRBJ2-7; the D gene is possibly TRBD1 (7 bases). The CDR3 length is 13 residues. Trimming removed 7 bases from V and 3 bases from J, with 14 bases in between. The germline V gene encodes CDR1 SGHTS and CDR2 YDEGEE.

This clone was observed once. This chain links TRBV5-1 with TRBJ2-1; 7 bases are a match to TRBD1. Per germline, CDR1 SGHRS and CDR2 YFSETQ. V was pared by 4 bases and J by 3 bases, with 7 bases of the junction left unmatched. This CDR3 is 15 amino acids long. The CDR3 here is CASSPPGQIYNEQFF. In DNA, the CDR3 is TGCGCCAGCAGCCCACCGGGACAGATCTACAATGAGCAGTTCTTC.

The chain combines TRBV6-5 with TRBJ2-7; 9 nucleotides agree with TRBD2. This CDR3 has 15 residues. The ends lost 4 bases at V and 2 bases at J; junction bases unmatched: 6. CDR1 is MNHEY and CDR2 is SVGAGI in the germline V gene. The CDR3 here is CASSSPAGGTYEQYF. CDR3 in DNA: TGTGCCAGCAGTTCCCCAGCGGGGGGTACCTACGAGCAGTACTTC.

V is TRBV6-5 and J is TRBJ1-2; D uncertain. Germline CDR1 is MNHEY and CDR2 is SVGAGI. The CDR3 loop spans 15 amino acids. Trimming took off 0 bases at V and 3 bases at J, with 11 bases between the two ends. CDR3: CASSYSFSGYYGYTF. The CDR3 DNA is TGTGCCAGCAGTTACTCCTTTTCGGGATACTATGGCTACACCTTC.

The V call is TRBV6-1, the J call TRBJ2-3, with no clear D. This CDR3 spans 16 amino acids. The germline V gene encodes CDR1 MNHNS and CDR2 SASEGT. V lost 3 bases, J lost 0 bases, and 13 bases lay in between. CDR3 bases: TGTGCCAGCAGTGACCAGACTGGAACTAGCACAGATACGCAGTATTTT. Encoded protein: CASSDQTGTSTDTQYF.

The chain links TRBV6-6 to TRBJ2-3; 14 bases fit TRBD2. In germline, CDR1 is MNHNY, CDR2 SVGAGI (reference sequence). The CDR3 runs 16 residues. V shed 4 bases, J shed 6 bases, and the junction held 6 bases outside the gene matches. CDR3 region: CASSLRLAGGTDTQYF. DNA for the CDR3: TGTGCCAGCAGTTTACGACTAGCGGGAGGGACCGATACGCAGTATTTT.

Here the CDR3 DNA reads TGTGCCAGTATGGAGGGGAACACTGAAGCTTTCTTT. Translating it yields CASMEGNTEAFF. J is TRBJ1-1 and V is TRBV19; D call uncertain. There are 12 residues in the CDR3. The V gene's germline CDR1 is LNHDA and CDR2 SQIVND (reference sequence). V lost 7 bases and J lost 1, with 7 bases in between.

The rearrangement links TRBV7-6 to TRBJ2-7, with 8 bases identical to TRBD2. V shed 5 bases and J 4 bases; nucleotides not matched to a gene: 13. Germline V gene data show CDR1 as SGHVS and CDR2 as FNYEAQ. The CDR3 has 16 amino acids. The CDR3: CASSKDSGLDIYEQYF. Here the CDR3 DNA reads TGTGCCAGCAGCAAGGACTCGGGACTAGACATTTACGAGCAGTACTTC.

This rearrangement joins TRBV6-5 to TRBJ2-7; D uncertain. Per germline, CDR1 MNHEY and CDR2 SVGAGI. The CDR3 sequence is 13 residues long. V was shortened by 6 bases and J by 1 base, with 10 bases between the two germline ends. CDR3 sequence (DNA): TGTGCCAGCAGCTCTATCGGGTCCTACGAGCAGTACTTC. Protein: CASSSIGSYEQYF.

This sequence joins TRBV5-6 and TRBJ2-7; a weak D match, TRBD1 (6 bases). The CDR3 spans 14 residues. V shed 3 bases and J shed 2 bases, with 12 bases lying between them. Germline values: CDR1 SGHDT, CDR2 YYEEEE. CDR3 nucleotides: TGTGCCAGCAGCTCATCCGGGACACCCTACGAGCAGTACTTC. Protein sequence: CASSSSGTPYEQYF.

The rearrangement uses TRBV18 and TRBJ1-6; D might be TRBD1 (6 bases). The germline CDR1 and CDR2 sequences are KGHSH and LQKENI. CDR3 size: 13 residues. V lost 6 bases to trimming and J lost 10 bases, with 13 bases between them. CDR3 sequence reads: CASSTGTLSPLHF. The CDR3 nucleotides read TGTGCCAGCTCCACGGGGACACTATCACCCCTCCACTTT.

The chain links TRBV4-1 to TRBJ1-2, with a tentative D call TRBD1 (5 bases). V shed 1 base and J shed 1 base, with 10 bases lying between them. The CDR3 has 15 residues. From germline, CDR1 is MGHRA and CDR2 YSYEKL. The DNA of the CDR3 is TGCGCCAGCAGCCAAGGTTGGGGCAGTAACTATGGCTACACCTTC. Its translation is CASSQGWGSNYGYTF.

The rearrangement uses TRBV5-5 and TRBJ2-1; 10 bases align to TRBD2. Trimming at V came to 4 bases and at J to 1 base, leaving 8 bases not matched to a gene. The V gene's germline CDR1 is SGHKS and CDR2 YYEKEE (reference sequence). This CDR3 comprises 17 residues. CDR3: CASSPASGSLSYNEQFF. CDR3 coding DNA: TGTGCCAGCAGCCCAGCTAGCGGGAGTTTATCCTACAATGAGCAGTTCTTC. The full variable domain, rest sourced from reference TRBV5-5 and TRBJ2-1, is DAGVTQSPTHLIKTRGQQVTLRCSPISGHKSVSWYQQVLGQGPQFIFQYYEKEERGRGNFPDRFSARQFPNYSSELNVNALLLGDSALYLCASSPASGSLSYNEQFFGPGTRLTVL.

The chain combines TRBV29-1 with TRBJ1-5; TRBD1 is a possible D gene (6 bases). V lost 4 bases, J lost 4 bases, and 11 bases lay in between. This CDR3 region has 13 residues. CDR1 is SQVTM, CDR2 ANQGSEA, per germline. As DNA, the CDR3 is TGCAGCGTTGGGACAGCGGTTAATCAGCCCCAGCATTTT. Translated: CSVGTAVNQPQHF.

The rearrangement joins TRBV12-3 or TRBV12-4 to TRBJ2-2; D uncertain. Between the trimmed V and J ends, which lost 11 bases and 6 bases, there was a span of 16 bases. This CDR3 region has 13 residues. This CDR3 is CAAAKGLAGELFF. In nucleotides, the CDR3 is TGTGCCGCGGCAAAAGGCCTAGCCGGGGAGCTGTTTTTT.

This rearrangement joins TRBV19 to TRBJ2-1; 11 bases map to TRBD1. Looked up from germline, CDR1 is LNHDA and CDR2 is SQIVND (reference sequence). The CDR3 totals 20 residues. V trimming: 1 base; J trimming: 8 bases; junction bases outside the gene matches: 19. The CDR3 loop is CASSIGPGQGVGFDAYEQFF. The CDR3 DNA is TGTGCCAGTAGTATAGGACCGGGACAGGGGGTTGGGTTCGACGCTTATGAGCAGTTCTTC.

The chain links TRBV4-2 to TRBJ1-6; no clear D. Germline V gene data show CDR1 as LGHNA and CDR2 as YNFKEQ. This CDR3 has 14 residues. Trimming cost V 1 base and J 7 bases, with 8 bases left between them. CDR3 amino acids: CASSQVSLNSPLHF. CDR3 DNA sequence: TGTGCCAGCAGCCAAGTTAGCCTCAATTCACCCCTCCACTTT.

The chain has TRBV5-1 and TRBJ1-1; D might be TRBD1 (5 bases). V was pared by 4 bases and J by 4 bases, with 14 bases between. Germline CDR1 SGHRS, CDR2 YFSETQ. CDR3 length: 14 amino acids. This chain's CDR3 is CASSPGGDLTEAFF. CDR3 coding DNA: TGCGCCAGCAGCCCCGGCGGGGACCTCACTGAAGCTTTCTTT.